What follows are 8 T cell receptor beta chains derived from one specimen sequenced in a study of T cell changes during pregnancy in multiple sclerosis. The assay was immunoSEQ multiplex PCR, and TCRdb's table has in-frame clones only and misses some. The sample has some 46,000 clones, over 80% seen once; the top ten hold 1% to 1.5%. Sequencing was done on a sample of peripheral blood. The receptors come from a female donor with multiple sclerosis, enrolled in a pregnancy study.

A single count supports this clone. This chain links TRBV9 with TRBJ2-2; D unresolved. Trimming removed 4 bases at V and 8 bases at J, with 12 bases between. This CDR3 is built from 13 residues. From germline, CDR1 is SGDLS and CDR2 YYNGEE. CDR3 DNA: TGTGCCAGCAGCCGAGACGGTCCGGGGGAGCTGTTTTTT. Its protein product is CASSRDGPGELFF.

The CDR3 protein is CAISESERQPYEQYF. The CDR3 DNA reads as TGTGCCATCAGTGAGTCAGAAAGGCAGCCCTACGAGCAGTACTTC. V gene TRBV10-3 combines with J gene TRBJ2-7; D gene unclear. V lost 0 bases and J lost 2, with 11 bases in between. From germline, CDR1 is ENHRY and CDR2 SYGVKD. The CDR3 is 15 amino acids.

V usage is TRBV5-1 and J usage is TRBJ1-4, with a weak D call TRBD1 (5 bases). Germline V CDR1 and CDR2: SGHRS, YFSETQ. The V gene lost 2 bases and the J gene lost 5 bases, with 13 bases spanning the gap. CDR3 length equals 15 residues. The CDR3 loop reads CASSLTGTYNEKLFF. The CDR3 bases are TGCGCCAGCAGCTTAACCGGGACCTACAATGAAAAACTGTTTTTT.

In this sample, this clone turned up once. CDR3 residues: CASNSQGKREAFF. The CDR3 DNA is TGTGCCAGCAACTCACAGGGGAAGAGAGAAGCTTTCTTT. The chain couples TRBV7-9 to TRBJ1-1; 7 nucleotides agree with TRBD1. The CDR3 sequence is 13 residues long. The germline V gene has CDR1 SEHNR and CDR2 FQNEAQ (reference sequence). Trimming cost V 7 bases and J 8 bases; bases outside gene matches: 10.

The CDR3 reads CASSQMGSRDRAFYEQYF. For the CDR3, the DNA is TGTGCCAGCAGCCAAATGGGTTCCCGGGACAGGGCTTTCTACGAGCAGTACTTC. This chain connects TRBV21-1 to TRBJ2-7; the table gives TRBD1 as D, unverified against the DNA. TRBV21-1 corresponds to a pseudogene. The CDR3 runs 18 residues.

The CDR3 spells CASSYRGQDYGYTF. CDR3 bases: TGTGCCAGCAGTTACCGCGGACAGGATTATGGCTACACCTTC. The V and J genes are TRBV6-6 and TRBJ1-2, with 7 bases fitting TRBD1. Trimming took 2 bases from V and 5 from J; bases not matched to a gene: 5. The V gene's germline CDR1 is MNHNY and CDR2 SVGAGI (reference sequence). This CDR3 has 14 amino acids.

The gene calls are TRBV18 and TRBJ1-5, with D possibly matching TRBD1 (6 bases). Between the trimmed V and J ends, which lost 3 bases and 0 bases, there was a span of 12 bases. This CDR3 spans 16 amino acids. CDR1 KGHSH and CDR2 LQKENI come from the germline V gene. The CDR3 DNA is TGTGCCAGCTCACCGTTCGACAGGTATAGCAATCAGCCCCAGCATTTT. It codes for CASSPFDRYSNQPQHF.

The V call is TRBV7-6, the J call TRBJ2-7; D assignment may be TRBD1 or TRBD2 (6 bases each). The CDR3 extends over 14 amino acids. Trimming left V 3 bases short and J 6 bases short, with 15 bases between. CDR1 is SGHVS, CDR2 FNYEAQ, per germline. CDR3 in DNA: TGTGCCAGCAGCTTTGACAAGGGGGGTCGCGAGCAGTACTTC. Residues: CASSFDKGGREQYF.